The 28 T cell receptor beta chains reported below all come from one sample, sequenced in a study of T cell responses to AZD1222 COVID-19 vaccine. Sequencing was performed with immunoSEQ multiplex PCR; in TCRdb, only in-frame clones are kept and a portion is missing. This sample carries more than 90,000 clones, approximately 84% of them seen once, and the ten largest clones take about 17%. The material was peripheral blood, obtained on day 0 of AZD1222 vaccination. Receptors originate from an adult in good health.

This chain connects TRBV25-1 to TRBJ2-3; the D is unclear. The V and J ends lost 3 bases and 2 bases respectively, with 15 bases between them. This CDR3 spans 16 amino acids. Germline lookup yields CDR1 MGHDK and CDR2 SYGVNS. The CDR3 reads CASSEVTPRVTDTQYF. In DNA, the CDR3 is TGTGCCAGCAGTGAGGTAACTCCACGGGTCACAGATACGCAGTATTTT.

The chain combines TRBV30 with TRBJ1-5; no clear D gene. Germline V CDR1 and CDR2: GTSNPN, SVGIG (reference sequence). The CDR3 has 13 residues. The V end was cut by 2 bases, the J end by 3 bases, with 8 bases between. The CDR3 here is CAWSTELNQPQHF. For the CDR3, the DNA is TGTGCCTGGAGTACAGAGCTCAATCAGCCCCAGCATTTT. The whole variable domain, remainder taken from reference TRBV30 and TRBJ1-5, is SQTIHQWPATLVQPVGSPLSLECTVEGTSNPNLYWYRQAAGRGLQLLFYSVGIGQISSEVPQNLSASRPQDRQFILSSKKLLLSDSGFYLCAWSTELNQPQHFGDGTRLSIL.

This clone has at least ten counts. The chain recombines TRBV12-3 or TRBV12-4 with TRBJ2-7, with a weak D call TRBD1 (5 bases). CDR3 length: 13 amino acids. V lost 5 bases and J 2 bases, leaving 10 bases between the germline ends. Written as DNA, the CDR3 is TGTGCCAGCAGTGATGACAGCGCCTACGAGCAGTACTTC. This translates into CASSDDSAYEQYF.

The chain recombines TRBV5-1 with TRBJ2-2; the match to TRBD2 covers 9 bases. The CDR3 loop spans 15 amino acids. The J segment lost 4 bases and the V segment lost 0 bases, leaving 1 base of the junction unmatched. Germline V lookup: CDR1 SGHRS, CDR2 YFSETQ. The CDR3 loop is CASSLASGVTGELFF. DNA of the CDR3: TGCGCCAGCAGCTTGGCTAGCGGGGTCACCGGGGAGCTGTTTTTT.

The CDR3, as DNA: TGTGCCAGCAGCCCTCCCCTTCGAGGTCCCCGTGGTCTTGGCTACACCTTC. Translation gives CASSPPLRGPRGLGYTF. V and J are TRBV11-2 and TRBJ1-2, with D hard to call. Looked up from germline, CDR1 is SGHAT and CDR2 is FQNNGV. V lost 5 bases and J lost 7, with 26 bases in between. The CDR3 covers 17 residues.

Only one count was recorded for this clone. V usage is TRBV7-6 and J usage is TRBJ2-5; D unresolved. The germline CDR1 and CDR2 sequences are SGHVS and FNYEAQ. V lost 5 bases and J 5 bases, leaving 18 bases between the germline ends. CDR3 length: 15 amino acids. This chain's CDR3 is CASSGWLLPKETQYF. CDR3 nucleotide sequence: TGTGCCAGCAGCGGGTGGCTCCTGCCGAAGGAGACCCAGTACTTC.

The rearrangement uses TRBV7-8 and TRBJ1-3; D is unclear. Trimming pared 1 base from V and 0 bases from J, leaving 7 bases between. The germline V gene has CDR1 SGHVS and CDR2 FQNEAQ. The CDR3 contains 15 residues. CDR3 coding DNA: TGTGCCAGCAGCTTAGAGGTTCTCTCTGGAAACACCATATATTTT. This codes for CASSLEVLSGNTIYF.

The chain has TRBV7-8 and TRBJ1-6; unclear D gene. Germline lookup yields CDR1 SGHVS and CDR2 FQNEAQ. This CDR3 has 14 residues. V dropped 4 bases and J dropped 2 bases, with 6 bases sitting between them. CDR3 region: CASSSGAYNSPLHF. The CDR3 coding sequence is TGTGCCAGCAGCTCGGGAGCCTATAATTCACCCCTCCACTTT.

The table lists this clone with a count of one. The V gene is TRBV19, the J gene TRBJ1-6, with 7 bases that match TRBD1. The CDR3 loop spans 13 amino acids. Germline assignment: CDR1 LNHDA and CDR2 SQIVND (reference sequence). V dropped 7 bases and J dropped 9; count of bases not matched to a gene: 6. CDR3 in amino acids: CASKGTVRSPLHF. The CDR3 DNA sequence: TGTGCCAGTAAAGGGACAGTACGTTCACCCCTCCACTTT.

The chain uses TRBV7-2 and TRBJ1-5, with a weak D call TRBD1 (6 bases). This CDR3 is 13 amino acids long. Trimming removed 4 bases at V and 4 bases at J, with 8 bases between. Germline V CDR1 and CDR2: SGHTA, FQGNSA. In nucleotides, the CDR3 is TGTGCCAGCAGCTCACAGGGAAATCAGCCCCAGCATTTT. Protein sequence: CASSSQGNQPQHF.

This clone was seen a single time. This rearrangement joins TRBV27 to TRBJ2-3; D remains ambiguous. Trimming took 5 bases from V and 1 from J, leaving 4 bases between them. Germline assignment: CDR1 MNHEY and CDR2 SMNVEV (reference sequence). The CDR3 is made up of 12 amino acids. The CDR3 bases are TGTGCCAGCAGTGGGGGCACAGATACGCAGTATTTT. Encoded protein: CASSGGTDTQYF.

V usage is TRBV2 and J usage is TRBJ2-7, with D perhaps being TRBD1 or TRBD2 (5 bases each). This CDR3 has 15 amino acids. CDR1 SNHLY and CDR2 FYNNEI come from the germline V gene. The V end was cut by 5 bases, the J end by 1 base, with 15 bases between. CDR3 bases: TGTGCCAGCAGTCAGGGCGGGCCGCTGTCCTACGAGCAGTACTTC. This codes for CASSQGGPLSYEQYF.

This clone came up once. The chain is built from TRBV5-1 and TRBJ1-3; no reliable D call. The CDR3 spans 13 residues. Looked up from germline, CDR1 is SGHRS and CDR2 is YFSETQ. The V end lost 7 bases, the J end lost 2 bases, and 10 bases lay between the germline ends. CDR3 sequence: CASADATGNTIYF. In nucleotides, the CDR3 is TGCGCCAGCGCGGACGCTACTGGAAACACCATATATTTT.

J is TRBJ1-2 and V is TRBV5-1; D is uncertain. Trimming left V 0 bases short and J 2 bases short, with 14 bases between. Germline lookup yields CDR1 SGHRS and CDR2 YFSETQ. The CDR3 is made up of 16 amino acids. DNA for the CDR3: TGCGCCAGCAGCTTGGGGGCTCCGGCAGTGAACTATGGCTACACCTTC. It codes for CASSLGAPAVNYGYTF.

The chain combines TRBV30 with TRBJ1-4; no definite D call. The CDR3 is 16 residues long. Deletions cut 1 base from V and 4 bases from J, with 16 bases between. Germline lookup yields CDR1 GTSNPN and CDR2 SVGIG (reference sequence). This CDR3 is CAWSESRGLFNEKLFF. In DNA form, the CDR3 reads TGTGCCTGGAGTGAGTCACGAGGACTGTTTAATGAAAAACTGTTTTTT.

The chain has TRBV6-5 and TRBJ1-6; possibly TRBD1 for D (6 bases). The CDR3 consists of 15 residues. Trimming removed 10 bases from V and 0 bases from J, with 13 bases in between. Germline V gene lookup returns CDR1 MNHEY and CDR2 SVGAGI. CDR3 amino acids: CATRGLSSYNSPLHF. Written as DNA, the CDR3 is TGTGCCACCCGGGGGCTGAGCTCCTATAATTCACCCCTCCACTTT.

The V call is TRBV10-3, the J call TRBJ2-3, with TRBD2 matching 9 bases. The germline CDR1 and CDR2 sequences are ENHRY and SYGVKD. The CDR3 runs to 15 residues. V lost 2 bases and J lost 1; bases outside the gene matches: 1. The CDR3 loop is CAISEAGGGTDTQYF. The CDR3 nucleotides are TGTGCCATCAGTGAGGCGGGAGGGGGCACAGATACGCAGTATTTT.

V gene TRBV7-2 combines with J gene TRBJ2-4; the D is unclear. Trimming pared 3 bases from V and 7 bases from J, leaving 16 bases between. This CDR3 spans 15 amino acids. CDR1 is SGHTA and CDR2 is FQGNSA in the germline V gene. The CDR3 DNA follows: TGTGCCAGCAGCTTCAACTGGCAGTTAAGGAACATTCAGTACTTC. Its protein product is CASSFNWQLRNIQYF.

This chain connects TRBV2 to TRBJ2-1, with TRBD1 identical over 7 bases. The CDR3 runs to 15 residues. The junction had 6 bases not matched to a gene; V was cut back by 7 bases and J by 0 bases. Germline V gene lookup returns CDR1 SNHLY and CDR2 FYNNEI. The DNA of the CDR3 is TGTGCCAGCAACCGACAGGGAAACTCCTACAATGAGCAGTTCTTC. This codes for CASNRQGNSYNEQFF.

This clone was seen only a few times. The V gene is TRBV30, the J gene TRBJ2-1; D may be TRBD1 (7 bases). Germline CDR1 and CDR2: GTSNPN and SVGIG (reference sequence). The CDR3 loop spans 13 amino acids. Trimming cost V 3 bases and J 9 bases, with 15 bases left between them. The CDR3 DNA is TGTGCCTGGAGAAAGGAGGGGGCGCTTGAGCAGTTCTTC. This encodes CAWRKEGALEQFF.

The J gene is TRBJ1-3, the V gene TRBV7-3; tentatively, D is TRBD1 (5 bases). The CDR3 covers 15 residues. V gave up 2 bases and J gave up 5 bases, with 13 bases separating them. CDR1 and CDR2 (germline): SGHTA, FQGTGA. The CDR3 spells CASSLDTGTRNTIYF. The CDR3 DNA sequence: TGTGCCAGCAGCTTAGATACGGGGACGAGAAACACCATATATTTT.

The V and J genes are TRBV27 and TRBJ1-4; D not certain. The ends were cut back, 0 bases at V and 3 bases at J, with 5 bases in the middle. Germline CDR1 and CDR2: MNHEY and SMNVEV (reference sequence). CDR3 size: 14 residues. The CDR3 loop reads CASSLSRANEKLFF. The CDR3 bases are TGTGCCAGCAGTTTATCCCGAGCTAATGAAAAACTGTTTTTT.

V usage is TRBV11-3 and J usage is TRBJ2-1, with 8 nucleotides matching TRBD1. Trimming cost V 0 bases and J 9 bases; bases outside gene matches: 4. CDR1 and CDR2 (germline): SGHNT, YENEEA. This CDR3 has 14 residues. CDR3 region: CASSLDGTGTEQFF. In nucleotides, the CDR3 is TGTGCCAGCAGCTTAGACGGGACAGGCACTGAGCAGTTCTTC. The whole variable domain, filled in from reference TRBV11-3 and TRBJ2-1, reads EAGVVQSPRYKIIEKKQPVAFWCNPISGHNTLYWYLQNLGQGPELLIRYENEEAVDDSQLPKDRFSAERLKGVDSTLKIQPAELGDSAVYLCASSLDGTGTEQFFGPGTRLTVL.

The rearrangement uses TRBV7-2 and TRBJ1-1; no clear D gene. Per the germline V gene, CDR1 is SGHTA and CDR2 is FQGNSA. The CDR3 has 13 amino acids. Trimming took off 3 bases at V and 8 bases at J, with 13 bases between the two ends. The chain's CDR3 is CASSFGPRLEAFF. The CDR3 DNA follows: TGTGCCAGCAGCTTTGGGCCGCGCTTGGAAGCTTTCTTT.

The chain recombines TRBV4-2 with TRBJ2-3; the D gene is possibly TRBD1 (5 bases). This CDR3 is 16 amino acids long. CDR1 LGHNA and CDR2 YNFKEQ come from the germline V gene. V lost 1 base and J lost 0, with 11 bases in between. The CDR3 DNA sequence: TGTGCCAGCAGCCAAGGGCCTCAGGGAAGCACAGATACGCAGTATTTT. This encodes CASSQGPQGSTDTQYF.

The rearrangement links TRBV19 to TRBJ1-5, with D unresolved. The germline gives CDR1 LNHDA, CDR2 SQIVND (reference sequence). Trimming removed 5 bases at V and 7 bases at J, with 9 bases between. The CDR3 spans 12 residues. CDR3 nucleotide sequence: TGTGCCAGTAGTTCCAATCTACAGCCCCAGCATTTT. Protein: CASSSNLQPQHF.

This clone has just a few counts. The chain has TRBV4-2 and TRBJ1-1, with 9 bases fitting TRBD1. Germline-derived CDR1 and CDR2 are LGHNA and YNFKEQ. V lost 8 bases and J lost 11; bases outside the gene matches: 12. The CDR3 runs to 13 residues. The CDR3 spells CASGYPGQGAAFF. The CDR3 DNA reads TGTGCCAGCGGGTACCCGGGACAGGGAGCGGCTTTCTTT.

V and J are TRBV21-1 and TRBJ2-4. TRBV21-1 is a documented pseudogene. The CDR3 extends over 14 amino acids. CDR3 residues: CASTVQGGMNIQYF. The DNA of the CDR3 is TGTGCCAGCACCGTCCAGGGGGGGATGAACATTCAGTACTTC.